This T cell receptor (beta chain) is from a study of shared clonotypes between healthy human individuals. This CDR3 is 12 amino acids long. Germline CDR1 reads MDHEN; CDR2 reads SYDVKM. Trimming took off 5 bases at V and 8 bases at J, with 12 bases between the two ends. This clone was seen more than once but under ten times. Its antigen remains unidentified. Assay: immunoSEQ multiplex PCR; the TCRdb copy retains only in-frame clones and omits some. Among 170,000 or so clones listed, around 63% were seen once. Findings and caveats of the study: Collection of samples was limited to blood; tissue repertoires likely differ.

The chain is built from TRBV28 and TRBJ1-2; D ambiguous. The origin of this receptor is a man younger than 45 in good health. Sequencing was carried out using memory CD4+ T cells sorted from blood. Subset specified: CD45RA-negative fraction. The CDR3 bases are TGTGCCAGCAGTCTACAGATGAGCGGCTACACCTTC. This translates into CASSLQMSGYTF.